Listed here is a single T cell receptor (beta chain). Its target is unknown. This sample is drawn from a study of cytomegalovirus exposure and HLA in healthy donors. The germline gives CDR1 MNHNS, CDR2 SASEGT. CDR3 length equals 18 residues. Trimming left V 4 bases short and J 8 bases short, with 26 bases between. Study findings and constraints: Rates of TCR association differed by HLA locus in a later analysis, with DRB1 highest and HLA-C lowest. Previously analyzed data showed that most TCR beta V segments were productive at a frequency of about 90% or about 30%. Later work associated approximately 17,000 TCR beta sequences with HLA alleles at 0.05 false discovery rate.

This PCR relied on a set of 60 Vbeta primers and 13 Jbeta primers. Measured with immunoSEQ multiplex PCR; TCRdb has only the in-frame clones, and not every one. Of 150,000 or so clones in the sample, about 85% are singletons; the top ten hold less than 2.5%. This sequence originates from a woman between 18 and 29 years old in good health and CMV-seronegative. This sequence joins TRBV6-1 and TRBJ2-2; TRBD2 might be the D (6 bases). The source material was PBMCs. The CDR3 protein is CASSAHLRDAGSGGELFF. The CDR3 DNA reads as TGTGCCAGCAGTGCTCACCTCCGGGACGCGGGATCGGGTGGGGAGCTGTTTTTT.